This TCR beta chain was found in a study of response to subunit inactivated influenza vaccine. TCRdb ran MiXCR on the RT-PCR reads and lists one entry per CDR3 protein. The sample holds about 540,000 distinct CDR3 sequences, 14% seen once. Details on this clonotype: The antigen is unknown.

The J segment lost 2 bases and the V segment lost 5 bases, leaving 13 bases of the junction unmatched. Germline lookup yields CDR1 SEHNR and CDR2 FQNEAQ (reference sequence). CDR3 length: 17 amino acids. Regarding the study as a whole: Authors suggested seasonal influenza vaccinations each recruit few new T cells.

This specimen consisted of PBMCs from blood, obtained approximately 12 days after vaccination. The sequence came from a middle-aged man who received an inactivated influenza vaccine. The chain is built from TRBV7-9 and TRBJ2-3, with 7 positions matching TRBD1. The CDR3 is CASSPPHRDRSTDTQYF. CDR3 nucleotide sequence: TGTGCCAGCAGCCCACCTCACCGGGACAGATCCACAGATACGCAGTATTTT.